Sequencing of this TCR beta chain was carried out in a study of radiotherapy plus CTLA-4 blockade in lung cancer. For the study at large: Among all patients, around 19% showed objective responses, while about 30% had disease control.

Study results and caveats: Blood saw expansion of tumor-derived TCR clones after radiotherapy plus ipilimumab. Best predicting response, reportedly, were early blood T cell clone dynamics, with interferon-beta.

Points on this clone: Antigen specificity is unknown.

Measured with immunoSEQ multiplex PCR; TCRdb has only the in-frame clones, and not every one. The table records 80,000 to 100,000 clones, 82% of them present only once. The CDR3 contains 13 residues. Germline lookup yields CDR1 SNHLY and CDR2 FYNNEI. V gave up 8 bases and J gave up 0 bases, with 10 bases separating them. Patients had chemo-refractory metastatic non-small-cell lung cancer and received focal radiation plus CTLA-4 blockade that used ipilimumab. The sample in question was peripheral blood, obtained from a patient treated with radiotherapy plus ipilimumab. The receptor's source is a human donor with non-small cell lung cancer who had a partial response to radiotherapy plus ipilimumab. J is TRBJ2-5 and V is TRBV2; D is perhaps TRBD2 (5 bases). CDR3 in amino acids: CASHAGNQETQYF. CDR3 in DNA: TGTGCCAGCCACGCGGGCAACCAAGAGACCCAGTACTTC.